This T cell receptor (beta chain) was recovered during a study of T cell responses to AZD1222 COVID-19 vaccine (dated by TCRdb to the early 2020s). For context, the study as a whole: A total of about 240 trial participants underwent TCR sequencing, of whom 207 received two doses of AZD1222 and about 25 received two doses of the MenACWY control vaccine. Enrollment into the trials was organized by age into subgroups of 18-55, 56-69 and 70-plus years, and those subgroups contained 148, 28 and 57 TCR-sequenced participants, respectively. Overall results and qualifications from the work: Conclusions about previously exposed vaccinees are limited because only six or seven AZD1222 recipients were SARS-CoV-2 seropositive at baseline. Participants were mostly white British and included more females than males, and it was suggested by the authors that clonal diversity may have been underestimated. CD4 TCRs associated with the vaccine covered the entire spike protein, and the dominant responses were in regions 160-218 and 743-854. The 56-69-year group was small, and its depth increase did not reach significance, likely because of low power. Reportedly, almost half of the unique spike-specific TCRs recognized epitopes lying outside the regions that are mutated in the B.1.351 and B.1.1.7 variants. A significant rise in spike-specific TCR breadth and depth was observed after two AZD1222 doses relative to day 0 and relative to MenACWY recipients. Because no samples from the day 14 peak response were available, repertoires could be characterized only after the peak T cell response.

The CDR3 regions of human TCRbeta chains were analyzed by immunosequencing. The study's own analysis went as follows. Repertoire TCRs were checked for matches against a reference library of SARS-CoV-2-specific TCRs that had been generated using the MIRA antigen-specificity platform. Breadth meant the fraction of unique TCRs that were SARS-CoV-2-associated, whereas depth meant the fraction of total T cells that were SARS-CoV-2-associated. Each spike-specific TCR was assigned to its reactive spike region and to a CD4 or CD8 class using the MIRA data. Log10-transformed breadth and depth values were compared by one-way ANOVA with Sidak's multiple comparisons tests. The source is immuneACCESS, and TCRdb retained only in-frame sequences with V and J called. Part of the clones is not carried over; for the studies checked, unresolved V genes explain less than half of this, and the remainder is unexplained. V and J calls and clone size are those listed in that table; D and trimming were worked out from the DNA. The table for this sample lists some 130,000 clones; 85% to 95% of them were counted only once. The top ten clonotypes cover 6% to 7.5% of the sample.

In light of the paper, this sample's time point label describes: about 28 days (+/-7) after the second vaccine dose. AZD1222 recipients whose second dose came at about 4 weeks and those whose second dose came at about 12 weeks were combined into one group, since spike-specific TCR depth and breadth did not differ between the two schedules. Vaccinee samples were obtained from the UK trials COV001 and COV002, which included a single-blind randomized controlled phase 2/3 trial of AZD1222 (ChAdOx1 nCoV-19) in healthy adults. For TCRbeta chain sequencing, PBMC samples were collected from trial participants at day 0 and at day 28 after the second dose. With respect to this clone: Its specific antigen is unknown. The input lacks base qualities; no much larger clone sits a single base away.

The CDR3 covers 13 residues, taking in both the cysteine and the phenylalanine. Solely the CDR3 DNA is kept, with 39 bases framed from the first base. CDR1 and CDR2 are read off the germline V gene as MNHEY and SVGAGI. V loses 7 bases, J loses 1 base, and the germline ends lie 10 bases apart. The chain is made from TRBV6-5 and TRBJ1-2; confidence is insufficient to name the D gene. The clonotype originates from an adult who received the AZD1222 COVID-19 vaccine. The sample consisted of peripheral blood, taken 28 days after the second AZD1222 dose. The DNA is TGTGCCAGCACCGAGGCCCGTAACTATGGCTACACCTTC. It is translated as CASTEARNYGYTF.